This T cell receptor (beta chain) was sequenced in a study of T cell clones after liver transplantation. Study information: In this trial, immunosuppression withdrawal was attempted within 2 years of liver transplant.

Regarding the study as a whole: The donor-reactive repertoire was only partly measurable in a couple of subjects, lacking donor cells. Donor-reactive sequences fell more than third party-reactive ones, suggesting partial deletion.

This CDR3 region has 13 residues. The V end was cut by 3 bases, the J end by 7 bases, with 15 bases between. Germline loops: CDR1 SQVTM, CDR2 ANQGSEA. About this clone itself: The antigen is undetermined.

Profiled with immunoSEQ multiplex PCR; TCRdb holds only in-frame clones, not every one. In the table there are fewer than 70,000 clones, about two thirds of which are singletons. Unstimulated PBMCs were sorted into CD3+CD4+ and CD3+CD8+ populations. V gene TRBV29-1 combines with J gene TRBJ1-1; TRBD1 might be the D (6 bases). Sequences were derived from CD4+ T cells from blood, sampled before liver transplant. The source of this sequence is a human donor who received a liver transplant. DNA for the CDR3: TGCAGCGTTGAGAAGACAGGAGGAGGTGAAGCTTTCTTT. Translating gives CSVEKTGGGEAFF. Together with reference TRBV29-1 and TRBJ1-1, the CDR3 gives the full variable domain: SAVISQKPSRDICQRGTSLTIQCQVDSQVTMMFWYRQQPGQSLTLIATANQGSEATYESGFVIDKFPISRPNLTFSTLTVSNMSPEDSSIYLCSVEKTGGGEAFFGQGTRLTVV.